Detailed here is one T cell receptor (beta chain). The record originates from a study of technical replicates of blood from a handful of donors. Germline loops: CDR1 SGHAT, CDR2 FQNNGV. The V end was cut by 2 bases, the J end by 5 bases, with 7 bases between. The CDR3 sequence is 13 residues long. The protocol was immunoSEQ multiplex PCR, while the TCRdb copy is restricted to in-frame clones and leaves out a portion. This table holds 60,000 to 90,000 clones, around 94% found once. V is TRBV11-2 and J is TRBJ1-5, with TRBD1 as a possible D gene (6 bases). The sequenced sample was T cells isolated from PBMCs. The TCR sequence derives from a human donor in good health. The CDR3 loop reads CASSLKGDQPQHF. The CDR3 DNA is TGTGCCAGCAGCTTAAAGGGGGATCAGCCCCAGCATTTT.